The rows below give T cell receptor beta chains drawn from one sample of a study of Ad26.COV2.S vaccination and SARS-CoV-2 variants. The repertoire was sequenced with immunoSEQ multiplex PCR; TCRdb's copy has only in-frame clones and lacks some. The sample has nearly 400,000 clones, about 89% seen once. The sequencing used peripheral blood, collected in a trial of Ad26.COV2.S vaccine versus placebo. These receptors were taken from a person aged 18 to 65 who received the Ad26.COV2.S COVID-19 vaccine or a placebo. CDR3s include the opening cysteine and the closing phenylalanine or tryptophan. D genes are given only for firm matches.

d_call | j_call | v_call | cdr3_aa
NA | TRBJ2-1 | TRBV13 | CASSFRGRRNDEQFF
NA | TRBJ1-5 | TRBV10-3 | CAISESGGASNQPQHF
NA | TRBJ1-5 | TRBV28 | CASSLGSQPQHF
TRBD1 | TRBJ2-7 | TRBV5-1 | CASSLTGQGDYEQYF
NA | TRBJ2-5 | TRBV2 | CASKLVGETQYF
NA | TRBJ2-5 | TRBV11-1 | CASTSVGSFPPETQYF
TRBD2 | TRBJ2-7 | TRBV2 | CASSYTTGTSVSYEQYF
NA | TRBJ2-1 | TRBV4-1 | CASSHQGGSYNEQFF
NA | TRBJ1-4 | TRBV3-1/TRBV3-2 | CASSQVPGAATNEKLFF
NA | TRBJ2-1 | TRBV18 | CASSLSPGVEQFF
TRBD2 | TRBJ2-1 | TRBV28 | CASTELADYNEQFF
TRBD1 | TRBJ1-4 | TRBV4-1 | CASSPPGGSLANEKLFF
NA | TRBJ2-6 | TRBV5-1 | CASSLEQISGANVLTF
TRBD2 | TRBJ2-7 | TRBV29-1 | CSVLSGSSHEQYF
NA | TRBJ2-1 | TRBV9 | CASSSRSANEQFF
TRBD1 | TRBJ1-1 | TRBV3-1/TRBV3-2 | CASSQTQGPEAFF
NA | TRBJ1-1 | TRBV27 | CASSTHRVPMNTEAFF
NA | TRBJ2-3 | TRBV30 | CAWRIADTQYF
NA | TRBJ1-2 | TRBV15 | CATSSRGILVEGYTF
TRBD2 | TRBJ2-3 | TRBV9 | CASSSGLANTDTQYF
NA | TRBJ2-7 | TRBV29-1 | CSVSRDSYEQYF
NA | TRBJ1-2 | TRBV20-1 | CSGGTNYGYTF
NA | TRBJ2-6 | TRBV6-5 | CASRRGGGANVLTF
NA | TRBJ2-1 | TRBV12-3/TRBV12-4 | CASSFGANNEQFF
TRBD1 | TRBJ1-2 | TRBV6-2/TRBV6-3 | CASSPGTGLTF
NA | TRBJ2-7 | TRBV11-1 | CASSLSQASYEQYF
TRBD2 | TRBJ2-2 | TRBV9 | CASSVALAGVAGELFF
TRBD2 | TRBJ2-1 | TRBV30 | CAWRREGNEQFF
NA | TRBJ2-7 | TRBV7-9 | CASSYRTDGGEQYF
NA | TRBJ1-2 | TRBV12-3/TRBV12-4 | CASSSFRGYTF
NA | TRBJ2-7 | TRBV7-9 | CASSLGFAYEQYF
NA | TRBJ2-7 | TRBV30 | CAWSVGGSLHEQYF
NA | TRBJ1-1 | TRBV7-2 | CASSLRGQSNTEAFF
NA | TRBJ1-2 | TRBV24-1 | CATSAPGRTYGYTF
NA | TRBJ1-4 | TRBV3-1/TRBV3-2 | CASSSQEKLFF
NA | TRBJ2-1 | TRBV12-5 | CASGFNVRRGRSMEQFF
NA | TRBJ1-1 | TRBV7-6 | CASSPPSWGGNTEAFF
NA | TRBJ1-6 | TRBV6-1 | CASSEYRQYNSPLHF
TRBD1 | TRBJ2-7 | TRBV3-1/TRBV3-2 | CASSHSTGDYEQYF